These 16 T cell receptor beta chains were all obtained from the same sample, sequenced in a study of T cells after yellow fever vaccination (dated by TCRdb to 2018 to 2020). The label giving this sample's treatment or condition can be read as: live attenuated yellow fever vaccine strain. The method was 5' RACE. Instrument used: Illumina HiSeq 2500. TCRdb itself trimmed the public reads at Q25 with fastp, ran MiXCR and retained productive beta chains. Duplicate CDR3 protein sequences are folded into a single record with the most common DNA and genes. For this sample the table gives more than 450,000 distinct CDR3 sequences, of which just over 20% were detected only once. The top ten clonotypes cover about 17% of the sample. The specimen was PBMCs, collected roughly 20 days after the first yellow fever vaccination. These receptors were taken from a man in his late teens or twenties who received the YFV17D yellow fever vaccine.

The chain uses TRBV12-3 or TRBV12-4 and TRBJ1-4; tentative D call: TRBD1 (6 bases). V was cut by 0 bases and J by 6 bases, with 11 bases left in between. The CDR3 totals 15 residues. CDR3 amino acids: CASSLARGLDEKLFF. CDR3 nucleotide sequence: TGTGCCAGCAGTTTAGCAAGGGGGTTAGATGAAAAACTGTTTTTT.

This clonotype has ten or more counts. The V and J genes are TRBV20-1 and TRBJ1-1, with D hard to call. This CDR3 is built from 13 residues. The germline gives CDR1 DFQATT, CDR2 SNEGSKA (reference sequence). V lost 7 bases and J lost 0, with 12 bases in between. CDR3 loop: CSELGPMNTEAFF. CDR3 DNA sequence: TGCAGTGAGCTGGGCCCCATGAACACTGAAGCTTTCTTT.

The chain links TRBV6-1 to TRBJ2-7; TRBD2 matches at 8 bases. V gave up 5 bases and J gave up 2 bases; unmatched junction bases: 8. Germline lookup yields CDR1 MNHNS and CDR2 SASEGT. The CDR3 totals 15 residues. The CDR3 loop is CASSLRGGTTYEQYF. For the CDR3, the DNA is TGTGCCAGCAGTCTCCGGGGGGGCACCACCTACGAGCAGTACTTC.

This clonotype appeared a few times. The CDR3: CSAGQGLWSFF. The CDR3 nucleotides are TGCAGCGCAGGACAGGGTTTATGGTCTTTCTTT. The chain carries TRBV29-1 and TRBJ1-1, with 8 bases aligning to TRBD1. The CDR3 is made up of 11 amino acids. V lost 7 bases to trimming and J lost 12 bases; unmatched junction nucleotides: 10. CDR1 is SQVTM and CDR2 is ANQGSEA in the germline V gene.

This chain uses TRBV28 with TRBJ2-1; no clear D gene. The length of the CDR3 is 13 residues. The V gene's germline CDR1 is MDHEN and CDR2 SYDVKM. Deletions cut 5 bases from V and 8 bases from J, with 13 bases between. In nucleotides, the CDR3 is TGTGCCAGCAGTCCCGGACGTAGGGATGAGCAGTTCTTC. Encoded protein: CASSPGRRDEQFF.

In DNA, the CDR3 is TGTGCCAGCAATCGGCAGGGGAGGACACCCCTCCACTTT. Amino acid sequence: CASNRQGRTPLHF. The J gene is TRBJ1-6, the V gene TRBV6-2 or TRBV6-3; tentative D call: TRBD1 (6 bases). Deletions cut 7 bases from V and 11 bases from J, with 15 bases between. Per the germline V gene, CDR1 is MNHEY and CDR2 is SVGEGT. The CDR3 covers 13 residues.

The chain carries TRBV12-3 or TRBV12-4 and TRBJ2-3, with 9 bases aligning to TRBD2. The J segment lost 1 base and the V segment lost 3 bases, leaving 5 bases of the junction unmatched. The length of the CDR3 is 16 residues. The CDR3 loop reads CASSFPQRGGTDTQYF. Here the CDR3 DNA reads TGTGCCAGCAGTTTCCCCCAGCGGGGGGGCACAGATACGCAGTATTTT.

This clonotype was observed a few times. The V call is TRBV11-2, the J call TRBJ1-2; D remains unclear. Trimming removed 2 bases from V and 4 bases from J, with 11 bases in between. The CDR3 totals 14 residues. Looked up from germline, CDR1 is SGHAT and CDR2 is FQNNGV. The CDR3 protein is CASSLRVLSYGYTF. For the CDR3, the DNA is TGTGCCAGCAGCTTAAGGGTTCTTAGCTATGGCTACACCTTC.

The V and J genes are TRBV5-1 and TRBJ2-2; 7 bases line up with TRBD2. The ends lost 5 bases at V and 5 bases at J; junction bases unmatched: 12. This CDR3 comprises 16 residues. The germline gives CDR1 SGHRS, CDR2 YFSETQ. The CDR3 region is CASRRLGLGTTGELFF. CDR3 nucleotides: TGCGCCAGCAGGAGACTTGGACTAGGAACAACCGGGGAGCTGTTTTTT.

This clonotype was detected only a few times. The chain combines TRBV19 with TRBJ2-4; D unresolved. The CDR3 has 12 residues. Germline loops: CDR1 LNHDA, CDR2 SQIVND (reference sequence). V lost 3 bases, J lost 4 bases, and 4 bases lay in between. The CDR3 DNA reads TGTGCCAGTAGTATGATAAAAAACATTCAGTACTTC. It encodes CASSMIKNIQYF. Complete variable domain (other parts from reference TRBV19 and TRBJ2-4): DGGITQSPKYLFRKEGQNVTLSCEQNLNHDAMYWYRQDPGQGLRLIYYSQIVNDFQKGDIAEGYSVSREKKESFPLTVTSAQKNPTAFYLCASSMIKNIQYFGAGTRLSVL.

The J gene is TRBJ2-1, the V gene TRBV6-5; weak D call: TRBD1 (8 bases). Trimming took off 2 bases at V and 3 bases at J, with 11 bases between the two ends. Germline CDR1 is MNHEY and CDR2 is SVGAGI. This CDR3 comprises 15 residues. The CDR3 nucleotides read TGTGCCAGCAGTTACACAGGGGGGGTCTACAATGAGCAGTTCTTC. As protein: CASSYTGGVYNEQFF.

This clonotype was counted only a few times. The chain uses TRBV5-1 and TRBJ2-5; 9 bases agree with TRBD2. Unmatched junction bases numbered 5, after V lost 4 bases and J lost 4 bases. CDR1 is SGHRS, CDR2 YFSETQ, per germline. The CDR3 has 14 residues. The CDR3, as DNA: TGCGCCAGCAGCGATTTAGCGGGAGCAGAGACCCAGTACTTC. This translates into CASSDLAGAETQYF.

The rearrangement uses TRBV27 and TRBJ2-5; no firm D call. Trimming stripped 3 bases from V and 5 bases from J, with 10 bases between. Looked up from germline, CDR1 is MNHEY and CDR2 is SMNVEV (reference sequence). The CDR3 is 13 amino acids. CDR3 loop: CASSLRLRETQYF. The DNA for the CDR3 is TGTGCCAGCAGTTTGAGGTTAAGGGAGACCCAGTACTTC.

In its sample, this clonotype was seen a few times. The V gene is TRBV12-3 or TRBV12-4, the J gene TRBJ2-3, with 9 bases that match TRBD2. This CDR3 has 14 residues. V shed 5 bases and J 5 bases; nucleotides not matched to a gene: 5. The DNA of the CDR3 is TGTGCCAGCAGTGTTAGCGGGGGAGTAGATACGCAGTATTTT. Residues: CASSVSGGVDTQYF.

This clonotype was seen a few times. V gene TRBV7-2 combines with J gene TRBJ2-5; 11 bases are shared with TRBD2. Germline loops: CDR1 SGHTA, CDR2 FQGNSA. The CDR3 extends over 15 amino acids. J was trimmed by 3 bases and V by 5 bases; bases with no gene match: 5. CDR3 amino acids: CASSVYSGGEETQYF. The CDR3 nucleotides are TGTGCCAGCAGCGTATATAGCGGGGGGGAAGAGACCCAGTACTTC.

The table lists this clonotype with many counts. The chain employs TRBV11-2 and TRBJ2-1; 7 bases fit TRBD1. The CDR3 has 14 residues. V shed 4 bases, J shed 5 bases, and the junction held 5 bases outside the gene matches. The germline gives CDR1 SGHAT, CDR2 FQNNGV. As DNA, the CDR3 is TGTGCCAGCAGCTCTCGGACAGGTAACAATGAGCAGTTCTTC. Its protein is CASSSRTGNNEQFF.